The rows below give T cell receptor beta chains drawn from one sample of a study of blood T cell repertoires in COVID-19. Clones were read by immunoSEQ multiplex PCR, and TCRdb kept only the in-frame ones, dropping some. The sample lists 330,000 or so clones; roughly nine tenths were seen once. The specimen sequenced was peripheral blood. These receptors were taken from a woman aged 55 to 70 with COVID-19, enrolled during active disease. The CDR3 runs from the conserved cysteine through the conserved F or W. Each record gives: D gene, clone size, V gene, J gene, CDR3 protein, CDR3 DNA. A D gene is named only where the DNA matches it firmly. Some rows mark clone size as missing; the rest say once, few, many or name a class of expanded clone.

>-|-|TRBV6-1|TRBJ1-4
CASSEGSGTRGEKLFF
TGTGCCAGCAGTGAAGGGTCCGGGACTCGGGGGGAAAAACTGTTTTTT
>-|-|TRBV5-1|TRBJ2-5
CASSLASAGETQYF
TGCGCCAGCAGCTTGGCCAGTGCGGGGGAGACCCAGTACTTC
>-|-|TRBV3-1/TRBV3-2|TRBJ1-4
CASSQEGRLSTNEKLFF
TGTGCCAGCAGCCAAGAGGGCCGTTTATCAACTAATGAAAAACTGTTTTTT
>TRBD2|-|TRBV18|TRBJ2-7
CASSPFDPREAYEQYF
TGTGCCAGCTCACCATTTGATCCTCGGGAGGCCTACGAGCAGTACTTC
>-|-|TRBV7-9|TRBJ2-1
CASSLVGVGEQFF
TGTGCCAGCAGCTTAGTCGGGGTTGGGGAGCAGTTCTTC
>-|-|TRBV12-5|TRBJ1-1
CASGLISRTGAFF
TGTGCTAGTGGTTTGATATCCCGGACTGGGGCTTTCTTT
>TRBD2|-|TRBV7-6|TRBJ2-2
CASSSGGLAIDTGELFF
TGTGCCAGCAGCTCCGGGGGACTAGCGATCGACACCGGGGAGCTGTTTTTT
>-|-|TRBV5-1|TRBJ1-1
CASSLLREMNTEAFF
TGCGCCAGCAGCTTGTTAAGGGAGATGAACACTGAAGCTTTCTTT
>TRBD1|-|TRBV20-1|TRBJ1-2
CSGDRDYGYTF
TGCAGTGGCGACAGGGACTATGGCTACACCTTC
>-|few|TRBV5-4|TRBJ2-7
CASSPATPAYEQYF
TGTGCCAGCAGCCCCGCGACACCGGCCTACGAGCAGTACTTC
>-|-|TRBV30|TRBJ1-6
CAWSVFRGSYNSPLHF
TGTGCCTGGAGTGTATTCCGGGGATCCTATAATTCACCCCTCCACTTT
>TRBD2|once|TRBV5-1|TRBJ2-3
CASSLGLAGTDTQYF
TGCGCCAGCAGCTTGGGCCTAGCGGGCACAGATACGCAGTATTTT
>-|-|TRBV7-5|TRBJ1-2
CVRRANRGAKGYTF
TGTGTCAGAAGGGCTAACAGGGGTGCTAAGGGCTACACCTTC
>-|-|TRBV5-5|TRBJ1-2
CASSSARLNYGYTF
TGTGCCAGCAGCTCCGCTCGGTTGAACTATGGCTACACCTTC
>TRBD1|-|TRBV7-6|TRBJ1-2
CASSPQQGHYGYTF
TGTGCCAGCAGCCCACAACAGGGGCACTATGGCTACACCTTC
>TRBD2|-|TRBV7-8|TRBJ2-3
CASSLWASGDTQYF
TGTGCCAGCAGCTTATGGGCTAGCGGAGATACGCAGTATTTT
>TRBD1|-|TRBV7-3|TRBJ2-7
CASSPTGTGGNYEQYF
TGTGCCAGCAGCCCTACCGGGACAGGGGGCAACTACGAGCAGTACTTC
>-|-|TRBV9|TRBJ2-5
CASSRSGGGETQYF
TGTGCCAGCAGCCGGAGTGGGGGAGGAGAGACCCAGTACTTC
>-|-|TRBV6-5|TRBJ1-2
CASTPTVNYGYTF
TGTGCCAGCACCCCGACAGTTAACTATGGCTACACCTTC
>-|few|TRBV5-1|TRBJ2-1
CASRGGANQFF
TGCGCCAGCAGAGGGGGGGCCAATCAGTTCTTC
>TRBD1|-|TRBV5-1|TRBJ1-2
CASSFTGGIGGYTF
TGCGCCAGCAGCTTCACAGGGGGCATAGGTGGCTACACCTTC
>TRBD1|once|TRBV5-5|TRBJ1-3
CASSWRLQTGDNSGNTIYF
TGTGCCAGCAGCTGGAGACTCCAAACAGGGGACAACTCTGGAAACACCATATATTTT
>-|once|TRBV24-1|TRBJ1-3
CATSPGHHSSGNTIYF
TGTGCCACCAGCCCGGGACATCATAGCTCTGGAAACACCATATATTTT
>-|-|TRBV18|TRBJ1-1
CASSPKGFGTEAFF
TGTGCCAGCTCACCAAAGGGGTTCGGGACTGAAGCTTTCTTT
>TRBD1|-|TRBV28|TRBJ1-2
CASSLGTGGYTF
TGTGCCAGCAGTTTGGGGACAGGGGGCTACACCTTC
>TRBD1|-|TRBV6-5|TRBJ2-7
CAGQGAREVEEQYF
TGTGCCGGTCAGGGGGCCCGAGAGGTTGAGGAGCAGTACTTC
>TRBD2|-|TRBV19|TRBJ2-1
CASTLGLAGASSYNEQFF
TGTGCCAGTACCCTGGGACTAGCGGGGGCGAGCTCCTACAATGAGCAGTTCTTC
>TRBD1|-|TRBV4-1|TRBJ2-1
CASSDRDRGLEQFF
TGCGCCAGCAGCGACCGGGACAGGGGGCTTGAGCAGTTCTTC
>-|-|TRBV6-5|TRBJ2-3
CASSYSEGGTDTQYF
TGTGCCAGCAGTTACTCAGAGGGTGGCACAGATACGCAGTATTTT
>-|-|TRBV14|TRBJ2-2
CASRPTGAGELFF
TGTGCCAGCAGGCCGACTGGCGCCGGGGAGCTGTTTTTT
>TRBD1|-|TRBV5-8|TRBJ1-4
CASSGGDRGPTNEKLFF
TGTGCCAGCAGCGGGGGTGACAGGGGGCCTACTAATGAAAAACTGTTTTTT
>-|-|TRBV5-6|TRBJ1-3
CASSLGAALLGNTIYF
TGTGCCAGCAGCTTGGGCGCAGCACTACTTGGAAACACCATATATTTT
>-|once|TRBV5-5|TRBJ1-6
CASSLVSGSGYNSPLHF
TGTGCCAGCAGCTTGGTAAGCGGCAGTGGCTATAATTCACCCCTCCACTTT
>-|-|TRBV3-1/TRBV3-2|TRBJ1-1
CASSGFHQGSTEAFF
TGTGCCAGCAGCGGATTTCATCAGGGTAGCACTGAAGCTTTCTTT
>TRBD1|-|TRBV28|TRBJ1-3
CASSHPRGQGQGNTIYF
TGTGCCAGCAGTCACCCCCGGGGACAGGGCCAAGGAAACACCATATATTTT
>TRBD1|-|TRBV19|TRBJ1-2
CATGTGLNYGYTF
TGTGCCACCGGGACAGGGCTAAACTATGGCTACACCTTC
>-|once|TRBV5-1|TRBJ2-2
CASRGQAPGELFF
TGCGCCAGCAGGGGCCAAGCCCCCGGGGAGCTGTTTTTT
>TRBD1|-|TRBV5-1|TRBJ1-5
CASSLGTGGNQPQHF
TGCGCCAGCAGCTTGGGGACAGGGGGCAATCAGCCCCAGCATTTT
>TRBD2|-|TRBV7-8|TRBJ2-1
CASSRRGSGGLPGYEQFF
TGTGCCAGCAGCCGCCGGGGGTCGGGGGGGCTGCCAGGCTATGAGCAGTTCTTC
>TRBD1|few|TRBV28|TRBJ1-5
CASSFITGVSNQPQHF
TGTGCCAGCAGCTTCATCACAGGGGTGAGCAATCAGCCCCAGCATTTT
>-|-|TRBV16|TRBJ2-5
CASSQPGQGQETQYF
TGTGCCAGCAGCCAACCGGGACAAGGCCAAGAGACCCAGTACTTC
>-|once|TRBV4-1|TRBJ1-5
CASSQANQPQHF
TGCGCCAGCAGCCAAGCAAATCAGCCCCAGCATTTT
>-|-|TRBV11-3|TRBJ2-7
CASSLVDSYEQYF
TGTGCCAGCAGCTTAGTCGACAGCTACGAGCAGTACTTC
>TRBD2|-|TRBV2|TRBJ2-1
CASSLAGATGEQFF
TGTGCCAGCAGTCTAGCGGGGGCTACAGGTGAGCAGTTCTTC
>TRBD1|-|TRBV30|TRBJ2-7
CAWSATGEISEQYF
TGTGCCTGGAGTGCTACAGGGGAAATTAGCGAGCAGTACTTC
>-|once|TRBV29-1|TRBJ1-4
CSVYREGGEKLFF
TGCAGCGTCTACAGGGAGGGCGGCGAAAAACTGTTTTTT
>-|few|TRBV27|TRBJ1-6
CASTLGGVGNSPLHF
TGTGCCAGCACCCTCGGGGGTGTCGGGAATTCACCCCTCCACTTT
>-|-|TRBV19|TRBJ1-4
CASIKGNGRYNEKLFF
TGTGCCAGTATTAAAGGAAATGGGAGGTATAATGAAAAACTGTTTTTT
>TRBD2|-|TRBV7-9|TRBJ2-1
CASSFRDYGLDEQFF
TGTGCCAGCAGCTTCCGGGACTACGGTTTGGATGAGCAGTTCTTC
>-|-|TRBV4-1|TRBJ1-2
CASSQDMAGAANYGYTF
TGCGCCAGCAGCCAAGATATGGCCGGAGCGGCTAACTATGGCTACACCTTC
>-|-|TRBV5-8|TRBJ2-1
CASSSSLNEQFF
TGTGCCAGCAGCTCCTCACTCAATGAGCAGTTCTTC
>-|-|TRBV7-2|TRBJ1-5
CASSLVDGVQPQHF
TGTGCCAGCAGCTTAGTCGACGGGGTTCAGCCCCAGCATTTT
>TRBD1|-|TRBV5-4|TRBJ2-7
CASSLRQGAVEQYF
TGTGCCAGCAGCCTCAGACAGGGGGCAGTTGAGCAGTACTTC
>-|-|TRBV2|TRBJ1-1
CASNNGQSMNTEAFF
TGTGCCAGCAATAACGGACAGTCCATGAACACTGAAGCTTTCTTT
>TRBD2|-|TRBV6-6|TRBJ2-3
CASSYGLAGGTDTQYF
TGTGCCAGCAGTTATGGACTAGCGGGGGGCACAGATACGCAGTATTTT
>-|-|TRBV7-9|TRBJ1-5
CASSLGGGSPSNQPQHF
TGTGCCAGCAGCTTAGGCGGCGGGTCCCCTAGCAATCAGCCCCAGCATTTT